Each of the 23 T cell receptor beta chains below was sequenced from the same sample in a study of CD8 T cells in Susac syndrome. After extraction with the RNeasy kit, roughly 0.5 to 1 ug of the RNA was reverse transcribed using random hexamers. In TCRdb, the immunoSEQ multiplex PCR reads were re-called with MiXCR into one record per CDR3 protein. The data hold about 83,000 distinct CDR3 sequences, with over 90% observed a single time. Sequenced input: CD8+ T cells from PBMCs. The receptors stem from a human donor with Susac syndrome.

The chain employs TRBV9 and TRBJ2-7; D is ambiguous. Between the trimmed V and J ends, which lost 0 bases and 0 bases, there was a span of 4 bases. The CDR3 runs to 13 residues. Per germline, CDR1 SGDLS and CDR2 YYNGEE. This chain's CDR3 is CASSVASSYEQYF. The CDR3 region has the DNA TGTGCCAGCAGCGTAGCTTCCTCCTACGAGCAGTACTTC.

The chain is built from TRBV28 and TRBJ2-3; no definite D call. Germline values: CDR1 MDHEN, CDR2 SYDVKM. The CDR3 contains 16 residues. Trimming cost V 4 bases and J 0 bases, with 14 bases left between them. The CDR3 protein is CASSSPKHPSTDTQYF. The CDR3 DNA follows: TGTGCCAGCAGTTCTCCCAAGCATCCTAGCACAGATACGCAGTATTTT.

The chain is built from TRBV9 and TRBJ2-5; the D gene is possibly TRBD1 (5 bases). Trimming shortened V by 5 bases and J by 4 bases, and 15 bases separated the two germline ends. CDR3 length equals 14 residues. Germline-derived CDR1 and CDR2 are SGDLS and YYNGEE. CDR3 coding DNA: TGTGCCAGCAGTGAAACCGGACAACCAGAGACCCAGTACTTC. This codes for CASSETGQPETQYF.

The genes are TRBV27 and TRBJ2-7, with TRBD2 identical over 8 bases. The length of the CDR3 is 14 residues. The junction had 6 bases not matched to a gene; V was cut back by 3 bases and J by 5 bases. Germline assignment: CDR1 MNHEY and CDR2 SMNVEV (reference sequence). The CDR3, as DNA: TGTGCCAGCAGTTTGACGGGAGGGCTCGACGAGCAGTACTTC. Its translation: CASSLTGGLDEQYF.

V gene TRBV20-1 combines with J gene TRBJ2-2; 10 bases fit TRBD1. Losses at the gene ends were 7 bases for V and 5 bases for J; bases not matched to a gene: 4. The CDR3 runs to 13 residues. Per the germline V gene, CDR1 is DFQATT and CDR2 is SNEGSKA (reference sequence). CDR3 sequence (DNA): TGCAGTGGAGCGGACAGGGGGACCGGGGAGCTGTTTTTT. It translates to CSGADRGTGELFF.

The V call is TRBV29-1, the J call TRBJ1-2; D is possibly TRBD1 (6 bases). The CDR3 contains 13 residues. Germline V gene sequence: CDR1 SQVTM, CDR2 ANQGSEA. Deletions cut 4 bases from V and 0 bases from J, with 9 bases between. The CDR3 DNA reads TGCAGCGTTGCGGGGGGCGCTAACTATGGCTACACCTTC. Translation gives CSVAGGANYGYTF.

This CDR3 is CASSQDSGEVLGNNEQFF. The CDR3 DNA sequence: TGCGCCAGCAGCCAAGATAGCGGGGAGGTGTTGGGGAACAATGAGCAGTTCTTC. This chain uses TRBV4-1 with TRBJ2-1; the match to TRBD2 covers 8 bases. The V and J ends lost 0 bases and 5 bases, in that order; junction bases with no gene match: 12. Germline V gene data show CDR1 as MGHRA and CDR2 as YSYEKL. This CDR3 has 18 residues.

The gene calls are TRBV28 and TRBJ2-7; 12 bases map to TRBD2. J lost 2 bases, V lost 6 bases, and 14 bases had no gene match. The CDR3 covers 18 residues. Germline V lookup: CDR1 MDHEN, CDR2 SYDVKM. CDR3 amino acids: CASRGVTSGRGVPYEQYF. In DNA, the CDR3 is TGTGCCAGCAGGGGCGTGACTAGCGGGAGAGGGGTGCCCTACGAGCAGTACTTC.

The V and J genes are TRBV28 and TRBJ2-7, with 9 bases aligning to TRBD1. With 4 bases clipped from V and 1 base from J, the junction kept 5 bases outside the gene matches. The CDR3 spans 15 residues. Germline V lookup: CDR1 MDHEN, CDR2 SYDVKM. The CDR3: CASSSSGTGSYEQYF. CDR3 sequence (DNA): TGTGCCAGCAGTTCCTCTGGGACAGGGTCCTACGAGCAGTACTTC.

The CDR3 protein is CASSDREDEQFF. CDR3 DNA: TGCGCCAGCAGCGACAGGGAGGATGAGCAGTTCTTC. The rearrangement links TRBV5-1 to TRBJ2-1, with D tentatively TRBD1 (7 bases). Germline values: CDR1 SGHRS, CDR2 YFSETQ. Trimming took off 4 bases at V and 8 bases at J, with 10 bases between the two ends. CDR3 length equals 12 residues.

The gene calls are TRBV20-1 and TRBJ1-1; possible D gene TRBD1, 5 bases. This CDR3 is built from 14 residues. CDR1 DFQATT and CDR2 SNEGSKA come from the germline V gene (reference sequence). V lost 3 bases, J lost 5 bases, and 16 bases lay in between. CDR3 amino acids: CSARGGKSGTEAFF. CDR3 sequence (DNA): TGCAGTGCTAGGGGGGGGAAGTCGGGGACTGAAGCTTTCTTT.

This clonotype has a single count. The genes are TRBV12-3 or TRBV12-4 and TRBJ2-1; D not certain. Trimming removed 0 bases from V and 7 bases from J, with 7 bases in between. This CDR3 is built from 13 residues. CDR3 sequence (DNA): TGTGCCAGCAGTTTAGCTGGGCGTAATGAGCAGTTCTTC. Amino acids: CASSLAGRNEQFF.

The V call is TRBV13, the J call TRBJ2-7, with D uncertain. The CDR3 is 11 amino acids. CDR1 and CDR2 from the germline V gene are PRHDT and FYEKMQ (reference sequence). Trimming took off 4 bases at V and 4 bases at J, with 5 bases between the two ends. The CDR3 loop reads CASSYRYEQYF. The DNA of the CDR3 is TGTGCCAGCAGCTACAGATACGAGCAGTACTTC. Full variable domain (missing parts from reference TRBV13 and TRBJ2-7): AAGVIQSPRHLIKEKRETATLKCYPIPRHDTVYWYQQGPGQDPQFLISFYEKMQSDKGSIPDRFSAQQFSDYHSELNMSSLELGDSALYFCASSYRYEQYFGPGTRLTVT.

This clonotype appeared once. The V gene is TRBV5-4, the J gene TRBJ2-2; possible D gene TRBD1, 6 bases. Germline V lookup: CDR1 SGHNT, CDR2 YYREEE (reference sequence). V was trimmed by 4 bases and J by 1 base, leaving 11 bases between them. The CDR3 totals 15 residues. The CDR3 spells CASSGRDMNTGELFF. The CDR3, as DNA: TGTGCCAGCAGCGGCCGGGACATGAACACCGGGGAGCTGTTTTTT.

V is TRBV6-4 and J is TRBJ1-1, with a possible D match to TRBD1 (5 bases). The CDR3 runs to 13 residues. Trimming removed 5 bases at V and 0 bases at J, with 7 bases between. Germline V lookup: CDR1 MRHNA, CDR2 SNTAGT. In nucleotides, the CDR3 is TGTGCCAGCAGTAAGACAGTGAACACTGAAGCTTTCTTT. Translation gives CASSKTVNTEAFF.

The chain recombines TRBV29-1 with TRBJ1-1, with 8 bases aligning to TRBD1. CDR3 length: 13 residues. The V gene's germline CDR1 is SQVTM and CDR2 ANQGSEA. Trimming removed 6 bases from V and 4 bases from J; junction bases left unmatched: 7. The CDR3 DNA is TGCAGCGTCACCCAGGGGGCCGGCACTGAAGCTTTCTTT. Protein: CSVTQGAGTEAFF.

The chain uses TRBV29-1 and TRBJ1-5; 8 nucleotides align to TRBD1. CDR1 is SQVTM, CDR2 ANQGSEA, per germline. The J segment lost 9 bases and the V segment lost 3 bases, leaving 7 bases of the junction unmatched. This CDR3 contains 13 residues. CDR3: CSVEGPGGLPQHF. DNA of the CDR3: TGCAGCGTTGAGGGGCCAGGGGGCTTGCCCCAGCATTTT.

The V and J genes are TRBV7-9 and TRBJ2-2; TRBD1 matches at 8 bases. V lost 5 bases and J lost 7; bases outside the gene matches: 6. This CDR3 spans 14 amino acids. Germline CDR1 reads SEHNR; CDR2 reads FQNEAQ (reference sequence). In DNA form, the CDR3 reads TGTGCCAGCAGCCCTGGACAGGGAGTCGGGGAGCTGTTTTTT. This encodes CASSPGQGVGELFF.

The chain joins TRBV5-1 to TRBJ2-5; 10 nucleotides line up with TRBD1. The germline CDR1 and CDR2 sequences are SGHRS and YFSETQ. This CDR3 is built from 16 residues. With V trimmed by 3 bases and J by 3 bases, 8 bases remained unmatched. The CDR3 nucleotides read TGCGCCAGCAGCTCTCCGGGACAGGGGTTTGAAGAGACCCAGTACTTC. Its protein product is CASSSPGQGFEETQYF.

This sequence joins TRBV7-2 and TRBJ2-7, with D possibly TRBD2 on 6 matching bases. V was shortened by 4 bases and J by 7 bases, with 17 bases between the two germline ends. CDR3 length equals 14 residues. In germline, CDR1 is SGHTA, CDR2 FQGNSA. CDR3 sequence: CASSYSGLVDEQYF. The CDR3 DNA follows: TGTGCCAGCAGCTACTCGGGACTGGTGGATGAGCAGTACTTC.

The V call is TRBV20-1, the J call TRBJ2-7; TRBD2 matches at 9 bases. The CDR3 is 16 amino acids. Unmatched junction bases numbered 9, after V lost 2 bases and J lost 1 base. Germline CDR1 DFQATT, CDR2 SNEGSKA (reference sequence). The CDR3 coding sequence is TGCAGTGCTAGAAGGCAGCGGCTAGCGGGATCCTACGAGCAGTACTTC. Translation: CSARRQRLAGSYEQYF.

In DNA form, the CDR3 reads TGTGCCAGCAGTTTAGGTCCAGGCCACTATGGCTACACCTTC. Encoded protein: CASSLGPGHYGYTF. The J gene is TRBJ1-2, the V gene TRBV12-3 or TRBV12-4, with D unclear. The CDR3 loop spans 14 amino acids. Trimming shortened V by 1 base and J by 3 bases, and 9 bases separated the two germline ends.

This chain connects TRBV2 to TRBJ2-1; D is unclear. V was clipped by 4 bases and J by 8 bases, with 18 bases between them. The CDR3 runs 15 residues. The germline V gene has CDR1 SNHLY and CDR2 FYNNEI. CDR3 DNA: TGTGCCAGCAGTGGACCTAAGCTCCCCACAGATGAGCAGTTCTTC. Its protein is CASSGPKLPTDEQFF.